This T cell receptor (beta chain) is from a study of regulatory T cells in long-lasting Graves disease. Construction of the TCR beta libraries employed iRepertoire HTBI primers in conjunction with Arm-PCR of CDR3 regions. TCRdb analysed the multiplex PCR reads with MiXCR anew, one entry per CDR3 protein. The repertoire holds 300,000 to 450,000 distinct CDR3 sequences, with about 16% as singletons. Time point specified: newly diagnosed GD, antithyroid drugs for less than 3 months. The TCR library was prepared using RNA isolated from PBMCs. Per germline, CDR1 LNHNV and CDR2 YYDKDF (reference sequence). J lost 6 bases, V lost 1 base, and 10 bases had no gene match. This CDR3 has 16 residues. This clonotype was counted at least ten times.

The source material was peripheral blood mononuclear cells (PBMCs), sampled at new diagnosis, from a patient treated with antithyroid drugs. V usage is TRBV15 and J usage is TRBJ2-5; 8 nucleotides align to TRBD2. This clonotype was obtained from a female donor with Graves disease. In nucleotides, the CDR3 is TGTGCCACCAGCAGAGGTAGCGGGACACCTTATAAGACCCAGTACTTC. It translates to CATSRGSGTPYKTQYF.